What follows describes a single T cell receptor (beta chain). This sample stems from a study of shared clonotypes between healthy human individuals. Amplification in unsorted PBMC replicate PCRs started from 300 ng DNA, which equals about 33,000 T cell genomes. Source study methods: With immunoSEQ giving junction-only sequences and no quality scores, filtering differed. Clones were sequenced by immunoSEQ multiplex PCR, and TCRdb holds only the in-frame ones, with some missing. V, J and clone size reflect that table, while D and trimming were determined from the DNA. Of about 480,000 clones in the sample, about 75% are singletons; the top ten hold 9.5% to 15%. Looked up from germline, CDR1 is MDHEN and CDR2 is SYDVKM. Trimming removed 6 bases at V and 3 bases at J, with 3 bases between. This CDR3 comprises 11 residues.

This chain links TRBV28 with TRBJ1-5, with no clear D. Sample: PBMCs. The clonotype originates from a woman aged 40 to 49 in good health. Some clones in this sample may be carry-over from other donors' samples. The CDR3 region has the DNA TGTGCCAGCAGCTACAATCAGCCCCAGCATTTT. It translates to CASSYNQPQHF. Complete variable domain (other parts from reference TRBV28 and TRBJ1-5): DVKVTQSSRYLVKRTGEKVFLECVQDMDHENMFWYRQDPGLGLRLIYFSYDVKMKEKGDIPEGYSVSREKKERFSLILESASTNQTSMYLCASSYNQPQHFGDGTRLSIL.